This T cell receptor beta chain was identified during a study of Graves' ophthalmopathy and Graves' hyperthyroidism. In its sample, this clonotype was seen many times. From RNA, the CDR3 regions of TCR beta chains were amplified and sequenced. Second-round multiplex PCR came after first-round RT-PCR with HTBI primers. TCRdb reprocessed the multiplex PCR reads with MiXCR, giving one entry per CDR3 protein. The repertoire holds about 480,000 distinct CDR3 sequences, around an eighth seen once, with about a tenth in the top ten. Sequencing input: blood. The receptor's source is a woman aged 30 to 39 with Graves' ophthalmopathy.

DNA of the CDR3: TGCGCCAGCAGCCCCCGAGCCCAAGAGACCCAGTACTTC. This codes for CASSPRAQETQYF. The genes are TRBV10-1 and TRBJ2-5; D gene unclear. The V and J ends lost 6 bases and 1 base respectively, with 9 bases between them. There are 13 residues in the CDR3. Germline V gene lookup returns CDR1 WNHNN and CDR2 SYGVQD (reference sequence).